The rows below give T cell receptor beta chains drawn from one sample of a study of T cells in Graves' hyperthyroidism and ophthalmopathy. TCRdb called the multiplex PCR reads again in MiXCR, with one record for every CDR3 protein. Of under 400,000 distinct CDR3 sequences listed, roughly 14% are singletons. The sample was blood. The receptors derive from an older woman with Graves' hyperthyroidism. CDR3s include the opening cysteine and the closing phenylalanine or tryptophan. The order of the fields is V gene, J gene, clone size, D gene, CDR3 protein, CDR3 DNA. D genes are given only for firm matches. Size values are once, few and many counts, or a class for expanded clones, and some rows have none.

V: TRBV4-1
J: TRBJ2-1
size: many
D: -
CDR3: CASSHPSMGWREQFF
DNA: TGCGCCAGCAGCCACCCTAGTATGGGATGGAGGGAGCAGTTCTTC

V: TRBV19
J: TRBJ1-1
size: -
D: -
CDR3: CASSIYQGTNTEAFF
DNA: TGTGCCAGTAGTATATATCAGGGAACGAACACTGAAGCTTTCTTT

V: TRBV19
J: TRBJ2-5
size: many
D: TRBD1
CDR3: CASSIPGTASSQYF
DNA: TGTGCCAGTAGCATCCCCGGGACAGCAAGTAGCCAGTACTTC

V: TRBV10-1
J: TRBJ2-3
size: few
D: -
CDR3: CASSVDSASTDTQYF
DNA: TGCGCCAGCAGTGTGGACTCAGCTAGCACAGATACGCAGTATTTT

V: TRBV28
J: TRBJ2-1
size: many
D: -
CDR3: CASSYRTFGFEQFF
DNA: TGTGCCAGCAGTTATAGGACCTTCGGTTTTGAGCAGTTCTTC

V: TRBV6-6
J: TRBJ2-1
size: -
D: TRBD2
CDR3: CASSYSYGLAVYNEQFF
DNA: TGTGCCAGCAGTTACTCTTATGGACTAGCGGTCTACAATGAGCAGTTCTTC

V: TRBV2
J: TRBJ1-2
size: -
D: -
CDR3: CASMREGRDGYTF
DNA: TGTGCCAGCATGCGGGAAGGGCGCGATGGCTACACCTTC

V: TRBV24-1
J: TRBJ2-1
size: many
D: -
CDR3: CATSDSGVSYNEQFF
DNA: TGTGCCACCAGTGATTCCGGCGTTTCCTACAATGAGCAGTTCTTC

V: TRBV19
J: TRBJ2-4
size: -
D: -
CDR3: CASSIEGSWGGVVIQYF
DNA: TGTGCCAGTAGTATAGAGGGTAGCTGGGGTGGAGTGGTCATTCAGTACTTC

V: TRBV27
J: TRBJ2-7
size: many
D: TRBD2
CDR3: CASAASGRLPYEQYF
DNA: TGTGCCAGCGCAGCTAGCGGGAGGCTTCCGTACGAGCAGTACTTC

V: TRBV5-1
J: TRBJ2-3
size: many
D: TRBD2
CDR3: CASSFASGSTDTQYF
DNA: TGCGCCAGCAGCTTCGCTAGCGGCAGCACAGATACGCAGTATTTT

V: TRBV19
J: TRBJ2-3
size: -
D: TRBD2
CDR3: CATRDYTDTQYF
DNA: TGTGCCACCAGGGACTATACAGATACGCAGTATTTT

V: TRBV3-1
J: TRBJ1-5
size: many
D: TRBD1
CDR3: CASSQADRDGIMPQHF
DNA: TGTGCCAGCAGCCAAGCCGACAGGGATGGGATCATGCCCCAGCATTTT

V: TRBV9
J: TRBJ2-7
size: -
D: TRBD2
CDR3: CASSPNSGDDYEQYF
DNA: TGTGCCAGCAGCCCAAATAGCGGGGATGACTACGAGCAGTACTTC

V: TRBV25-1
J: TRBJ2-1
size: -
D: -
CDR3: CASSPPPGEQFF
DNA: TGTGCCAGCAGCCCACCCCCCGGTGAGCAGTTCTTC

V: TRBV3-1
J: TRBJ1-4
size: many
D: TRBD1
CDR3: CASSPRTGIGKKLFF
DNA: TGTGCCAGCAGCCCCCGGACAGGAATAGGGAAAAAACTGTTTTTT

V: TRBV7-9
J: TRBJ2-1
size: many
D: TRBD2
CDR3: CAVPPLAGANEQFF
DNA: TGTGCCGTCCCCCCGCTAGCGGGAGCAAATGAGCAGTTCTTC

V: TRBV5-8
J: TRBJ1-4
size: many
D: -
CDR3: CASSSRTSTNEKLFF
DNA: TGTGCCAGCAGCTCGAGGACATCAACTAATGAAAAACTGTTTTTT

V: TRBV11-3
J: TRBJ2-2
size: once
D: -
CDR3: CASSVATGGELFF
DNA: TGTGCCAGCAGCGTAGCTACCGGAGGGGAGCTGTTTTTT

V: TRBV6-1
J: TRBJ2-7
size: -
D: -
CDR3: CASSEETHYEQYF
DNA: TGTGCCAGCAGTGAAGAGACTCACTACGAGCAGTACTTC

V: TRBV30
J: TRBJ2-3
size: once
D: -
CDR3: CAWSLPPGRSTDTQYF
DNA: TGTGCCTGGAGCCTGCCTCCGGGTCGTAGCACAGATACGCAGTATTTT

V: TRBV20-1
J: TRBJ2-5
size: -
D: -
CDR3: CSARVGETQYF
DNA: TGCAGTGCTAGAGTTGGGGAGACCCAGTACTTC

V: TRBV5-1
J: TRBJ1-1
size: many
D: -
CDR3: CASSLSRIREGDGEAFF
DNA: TGCGCCAGCAGCTTGTCCCGGATACGGGAGGGTGACGGTGAAGCTTTCTTT

V: TRBV27
J: TRBJ1-5
size: many
D: TRBD1
CDR3: CASSLYDRVITSNQPQHF
DNA: TGTGCCAGCAGTTTGTATGACAGGGTTATCACGTCCAATCAGCCCCAGCATTTT

V: TRBV6-1
J: TRBJ2-5
size: many
D: TRBD2
CDR3: CASSELTSGGRDQETQYF
DNA: TGTGCCAGCAGTGAACTGACTAGCGGGGGGAGGGACCAAGAGACCCAGTACTTC

V: TRBV20-1
J: TRBJ1-5
size: many
D: -
CDR3: CSAYQGNYQPQHF
DNA: TGCAGTGCATATCAGGGGAACTATCAGCCCCAGCATTTT

V: TRBV6-2/TRBV6-3
J: TRBJ2-5
size: many
D: TRBD2
CDR3: CASSYDSSGQETQYF
DNA: TGTGCCAGCAGTTATGACTCTAGCGGCCAAGAGACCCAGTACTTC

V: TRBV2
J: TRBJ2-1
size: many
D: TRBD2
CDR3: CASSEFALAANEQFF
DNA: TGTGCCAGCAGTGAATTCGCGCTAGCGGCCAATGAGCAGTTCTTC